The present T cell receptor (beta chain) was sequenced within a study of glioma-infiltrating T cells listed by TCRdb under 2016. With respect to the entire study: Glioma tissue, non-neoplastic brain tissue and matched peripheral blood mononuclear cells were used as sources from which TCR alpha- and beta-chain repertoires were sequenced. To measure divergence between tissue and blood T-cell populations, each tissue-infiltrating repertoire was compared with the peripheral blood repertoire of the same patient. The paired cohort comprised three low-grade glioma patients, under 10 primary glioblastoma patients and three non-glioma patients contributing non-neoplastic brain tissue.

This clonotype was seen many times. The antigen it binds to is not known. No much larger clone exists at a distance of one base, and base qualities are not known. The iRepertoire nested amplicon-rescue multiplex PCR (arm-PCR) platform was used to amplify TCR alpha and beta CDR3 regions from RNA. The input for one-step reverse transcription and amplification was 100-400 ng of tissue mRNA or PBMC total RNA. After bead purification, a secondary multiplex PCR added Illumina adapters, and libraries were gel-purified between 200 and 400 bp. Libraries carried internal 6-nucleotide barcodes used for demultiplexing. Sequencing of the libraries was done on an Illumina MiSeq using 2x220 or 2x250 nucleotide paired-end reads. The authors' analysis ran thus. Paired reads were merged with FLASH 1.2.11 and aligned to the GRCh37 human genome with BWA-MEM before extracting TRA and TRB reads. For V and J assignment, an IMGT-derived reference of cassette sequences and CDR3 motifs that included pseudogenes was used. Reads were translated in three frames, and productive CDR3s were defined as those with a C...FGXG motif and no stop codons. Clonotypes were defined as unique combinations of V-J cassette pair and CDR3 amino acid sequence. Reads were filtered by Hamming distance, thresholded by each sample's sequence error rate in mapped regions. The public reads were run again by TCRdb, first through fastp at Q25 and then through MiXCR, and only productive beta chains were kept. CDR3 protein duplicates are merged, each entry listing the most common genes and DNA. These V and J calls rely on TCRdb rather than the paper's analysis. Present in this sample are over 70,000 distinct CDR3 sequences, around a quarter of which were seen just once. Roughly 7% of the sample goes to the ten largest clones.

General findings and caveats noted by the study authors: Only a very small number of CDR3 sequences turned up in both tissue and blood, a result put down to high CDR3 diversity combined with limited sampling. Group comparisons were based on small numbers of patients: three non-neoplastic, three low-grade glioma and eight or nine glioblastoma patients. VJ-independent divergence between tissue and blood was below expectation in non-neoplastic patients but above expectation in all gliomas, especially low-grade gliomas.

Trimming removed 2 bases from V and 5 bases from J, leaving 12 bases between the germline ends. From cysteine to phenylalanine, the CDR3 is 14 amino acids long. Only the CDR3 region is kept as DNA, spanning 42 bases read in frame from base 1. Based on the germline V gene, the CDR1 and CDR2 sequences are MNHNS and SASEGT. Material: glioma tissue, nonneoplastic brain tissue, or PBMCs (not recorded which). The TCR comes from a human donor with low-grade glioma or glioblastoma, undergoing nonglioma brain surgery, or in good health (not recorded which). Recombination connected TRBV6-1 to TRBJ2-5, with TRBD2 tentatively as D gene (5 bases match). CDR3 protein: CASSESEGHETQYF. The DNA is TGTGCCAGCAGTGAATCCGAGGGTCACGAGACCCAGTACTTC.